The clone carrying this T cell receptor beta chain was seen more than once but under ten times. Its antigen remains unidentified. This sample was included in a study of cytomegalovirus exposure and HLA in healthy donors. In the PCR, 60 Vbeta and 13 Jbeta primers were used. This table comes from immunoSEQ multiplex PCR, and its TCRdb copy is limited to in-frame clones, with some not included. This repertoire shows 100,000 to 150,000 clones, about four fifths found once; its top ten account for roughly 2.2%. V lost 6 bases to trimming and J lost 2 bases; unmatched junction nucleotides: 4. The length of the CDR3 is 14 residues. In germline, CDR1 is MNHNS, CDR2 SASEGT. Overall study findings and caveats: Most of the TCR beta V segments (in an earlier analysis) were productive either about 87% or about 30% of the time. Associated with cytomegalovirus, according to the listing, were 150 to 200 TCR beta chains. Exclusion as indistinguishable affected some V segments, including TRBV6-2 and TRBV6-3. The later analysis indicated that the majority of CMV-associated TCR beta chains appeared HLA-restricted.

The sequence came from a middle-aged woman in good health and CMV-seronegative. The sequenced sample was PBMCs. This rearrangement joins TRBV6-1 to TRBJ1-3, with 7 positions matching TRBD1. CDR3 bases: TGTGCCAGCAGCAGGGGGTTCGCTGGAAACACCATATATTTT. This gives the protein CASSRGFAGNTIYF.